This T cell receptor (beta chain) was recovered during a study of T cells in Graves' hyperthyroidism and ophthalmopathy. Overall study: The authors collected peripheral blood at initial diagnosis, before any treatment. Study conclusions and caveats: It was a median about 6.5 months before onset that the model predicted ophthalmopathy.

Note on this clonotype: The antigen remains unidentified.

Germline V lookup: CDR1 DFQATT, CDR2 SNEGSKA (reference sequence). CDR3 size: 12 residues. V was cut by 3 bases and J by 1 base, with 6 bases left in between. TCR beta CDR3 regions were amplified from RNA. A set of HTBI primers served as the primers for a first-round RT-PCR of the TCR CDR3. Using its own MiXCR run on the multiplex PCR reads, TCRdb lists one record per CDR3 protein. The sample shows 400,000 or so distinct CDR3 sequences, more than 12% of them seen only once. Sequenced: blood. This sequence originates from a man aged 45-60 years with Graves' ophthalmopathy. The chain recombines TRBV20-1 with TRBJ2-5, with D possibly matching TRBD2 (5 bases). CDR3 protein: CSASSAQETQYF. As DNA, the CDR3 is TGCAGTGCTAGTAGCGCCCAAGAGACCCAGTACTTC.